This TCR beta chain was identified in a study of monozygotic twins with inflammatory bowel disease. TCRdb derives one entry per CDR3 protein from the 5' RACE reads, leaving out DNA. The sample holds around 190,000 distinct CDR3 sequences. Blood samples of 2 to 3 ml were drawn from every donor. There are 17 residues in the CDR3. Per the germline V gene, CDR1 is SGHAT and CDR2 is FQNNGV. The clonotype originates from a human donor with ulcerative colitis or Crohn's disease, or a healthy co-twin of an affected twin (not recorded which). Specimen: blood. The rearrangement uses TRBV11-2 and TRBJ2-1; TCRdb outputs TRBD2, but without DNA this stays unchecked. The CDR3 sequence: CASSPSFRRLRDNEQFF.